This entry describes one T cell receptor beta chain. Using immunoSEQ multiplex PCR, the repertoire was profiled, and TCRdb retains in-frame clones only, with some absent. The data contain approximately 10,000 clones, 80% to 85% of them singletons. Each patient experienced a relapse that followed autologous stem cell transplantation, and brentuximab vedotin exposure varied. It was by magnetic negative selection that CD8+ T cells were isolated from thawed PBMCs. This record belongs to a study of PD-1 blockade in classical Hodgkin lymphoma. This CDR3 is 17 amino acids long. The J segment lost 2 bases and the V segment lost 0 bases, leaving 6 bases of the junction unmatched. The germline CDR1 and CDR2 sequences are SGHVS and FQNEAQ.

This TCR was sampled from a human donor with classical Hodgkin lymphoma. The sequences come from CD8+ T cells from blood, collected at baseline. The chain is built from TRBV7-8 and TRBJ2-1, with 8 bases that match TRBD2. The CDR3 protein is CASSLAPSGSTYNEQFF. The DNA of the CDR3 is TGTGCCAGCAGCTTAGCCCCTAGCGGGTCGACCTACAATGAGCAGTTCTTC.